This T cell receptor (beta chain) was identified during a study of cytomegalovirus exposure and HLA in healthy donors. Findings and caveats of the study: Highly shared variants forming one cluster were likely a sequencing artifact. As a later analysis showed, a missense DCLRE1C variant was linked to trimming of TCR beta V- and J-genes. Listed as cytomegalovirus-associated were roughly 180 TCR beta chains.

With regard to this clone: Its antigen is unidentified.

Researchers ran the PCR with 60 Vbeta and 13 Jbeta primers. TCRdb's copy holds only in-frame clones and misses some; the assay was immunoSEQ multiplex PCR. The sample holds 45,000 to 65,000 clones, roughly 72% seen once. CDR1 and CDR2 (germline): MNHEY, SMNVEV (reference sequence). Deletions cut 2 bases from V and 6 bases from J, with 8 bases between. The CDR3 length is 12 residues. This chain connects TRBV27 to TRBJ2-7; possibly TRBD1 for D (6 bases). This sequence originates from a woman aged 50 to 60 in good health and CMV-seropositive. Sequencing was carried out using PBMCs. CDR3 residues: CASSLKGGEQYF. For the CDR3, the DNA is TGTGCCAGCAGTTTAAAAGGGGGCGAGCAGTACTTC.